Listed below are T cell receptor beta chains from one sample, sequenced in a study of T cells after yellow fever vaccination. TCRdb itself ran the 5' RACE reads through MiXCR, one entry per CDR3 protein. The sample contains approximately 170,000 distinct CDR3 sequences, roughly 11% of which appear only once. The sequences come from CD8+ T cells sorted from PBMCs, collected 15 days after the yellow fever booster vaccination. These receptors were collected from a man aged 18 to 30 who received the YFV17D yellow fever vaccine. Both conserved end residues are part of each CDR3. D genes are given only for firm matches. Rows give clone size only sometimes, using once, few, many, or a class for an expanded clone.

>-|TRBJ2-1|TRBV21-1|15|many
CASRTTGLSYNEQFF
TGTGCCAGCAGGACGACAGGGCTCTCCTACAATGAGCAGTTCTTC
>TRBD2|TRBJ2-1|TRBV15|13|few
CATGRLAGNEQFF
TGTGCCACCGGGAGACTAGCGGGCAATGAGCAGTTCTTC
>-|TRBJ1-5|TRBV4-1|14|-
CASSQVGLDQPQHF
TGCGCCAGCAGCCAAGTGGGCCTGGATCAGCCCCAGCATTTT
>-|TRBJ1-5|TRBV4-1|15|-
CASSPRGNSNQPQHF
TGCGCCAGCAGCCCCCGAGGTAATAGCAATCAGCCCCAGCATTTT
>TRBD1|TRBJ1-1|TRBV29-1|13|-
CSVYRGMNTEAFF
TGCAGCGTTTACAGGGGTATGAACACTGAAGCTTTCTTT
>-|TRBJ2-3|TRBV7-9|16|few
CASSLAPADAADTQYF
TGTGCCAGCAGCTTAGCTCCGGCGGACGCAGCAGATACGCAGTATTTT
>TRBD2|TRBJ2-5|TRBV7-9|11|-
CASGAGGTQYF
TGTGCCTCCGGGGCGGGGGGCACCCAGTACTTC
>-|TRBJ1-6|TRBV11-2|16|many
CASSLWPTSGDSPLHF
TGTGCCAGCAGCTTATGGCCGACCTCAGGGGATTCACCCCTCCACTTT
>-|TRBJ1-6|TRBV10-3|14|-
CAASAGYPHSPLHF
TGTGCCGCCTCAGCCGGGTATCCCCATTCACCCCTCCACTTT
>TRBD2|TRBJ2-4|TRBV15|14|-
CATSIVRGGNIQYF
TGTGCCACCAGCATCGTGAGGGGAGGGAACATTCAGTACTTC
>-|TRBJ1-1|TRBV20-1|15|-
CSARDLNLGNTEAFF
TGCAGTGCTAGAGATCTAAATTTGGGGAACACTGAAGCTTTCTTT
>TRBD1|TRBJ2-5|TRBV29-1|14|many
CSVEWAGQGETQYF
TGCAGCGTTGAGTGGGCCGGACAGGGGGAGACCCAGTACTTC
>TRBD2|TRBJ2-3|TRBV5-1|15|many
CASSYRLAGADKEYF
TGCGCCAGCAGCTACCGACTAGCGGGGGCCGACAAGGAGTATTTT
>TRBD2|TRBJ2-1|TRBV3-1|15|many
CASSHISGGRNEQFF
TGTGCCAGCAGCCACATTAGCGGGGGTCGCAATGAGCAGTTCTTC
>-|TRBJ1-6|TRBV6-5|15|-
CASGYGGSHNSPLHF
TGTGCCAGCGGATACGGGGGGAGCCATAATTCACCCCTCCACTTT
>TRBD1|TRBJ2-7|TRBV10-2|13|large
CASMTGHSYEQYF
TGCGCCAGCATGACAGGGCACTCCTACGAGCAGTACTTC
>-|TRBJ1-2|TRBV2|13|-
CAHFKTVPDGYTF
TGTGCCCACTTTAAGACGGTCCCGGATGGCTACACCTTC
>TRBD2|TRBJ2-7|TRBV27|12|-
CASRPGGNEQYF
TGTGCCAGCAGGCCGGGGGGGAACGAGCAGTACTTC
>-|TRBJ2-7|TRBV15|18|many
CATSRDWAGHRRGDEQYF
TGTGCCACCAGCAGAGATTGGGCCGGACACCGACGAGGAGACGAGCAGTACTTC
>-|TRBJ1-2|TRBV7-6|14|-
CASSLVQAAYGYTF
TGTGCCAGCAGCTTAGTACAGGCAGCCTATGGCTACACCTTC
>TRBD2|TRBJ2-3|TRBV28|15|-
CASSPTGGPSDTQYF
TGTGCCAGCAGCCCAACGGGGGGGCCTTCAGATACGCAGTATTTT
>TRBD1|TRBJ1-2|TRBV6-5|13|few
CASTTGTDYGYTF
TGTGCCAGCACTACCGGGACAGATTATGGCTACACCTTC
>TRBD2|TRBJ2-1|TRBV27|16|few
CASSPPGGSSWNEQFF
TGTGCCAGCAGTCCGCCCGGGGGGTCTTCCTGGAATGAGCAGTTCTTC
>TRBD2|TRBJ2-1|TRBV27|15|-
CASSPLAGLLDEQFF
TGTGCCAGCAGTCCACTAGCGGGGTTGCTCGATGAGCAGTTCTTC
>-|TRBJ1-2|TRBV6-4|13|few
CASSDRTDYGYTF
TGTGCCAGCAGTGACAGGACGGACTATGGCTACACCTTC
>-|TRBJ2-3|TRBV12-3/TRBV12-4|17|-
CASSLRVGVLFTDTQYF
TGTGCCAGCAGTTTGCGGGTTGGGGTCCTATTCACAGATACGCAGTATTTT
>-|TRBJ1-1|TRBV25-1|14|-
CASSHNRMNTEAFF
TGTGCCAGCAGCCACAACAGGATGAACACTGAAGCTTTCTTT
>-|TRBJ1-1|TRBV2|16|few
CASSEVPRRMNTEAFF
TGTGCCAGCAGTGAAGTTCCGCGGAGAATGAACACTGAAGCTTTCTTT
>-|TRBJ2-2|TRBV7-3|17|many
CASSSPLAGRTPGSCFF
-
>TRBD2|TRBJ2-3|TRBV30|17|few
CAWSVLAGGLVTDTQYF
TGTGCCTGGAGTGTCCTAGCGGGGGGGCTCGTTACAGATACGCAGTATTTT
>-|TRBJ2-1|TRBV4-2|17|few
CASSQVYLRSSYNEQFF
TGTGCCAGCAGCCAAGTTTACCTTCGGAGCTCCTACAATGAGCAGTTCTTC
>TRBD2|TRBJ2-5|TRBV12-3/TRBV12-4|15|few
CASSSTGLAGETQYF
TGTGCCAGCAGTTCAACGGGACTAGCAGGAGAGACCCAGTACTTC
>-|TRBJ1-1|TRBV6-6|11|many
CASSSTGGVEF
TGTGCCAGCAGTTCGACCGGGGGGGTGGAATTT
>-|TRBJ2-7|TRBV10-1|13|many
CASSATLLLEQYF
TGCGCCAGCAGTGCCACCCTTCTCCTCGAGCAGTACTTC
>-|TRBJ2-5|TRBV7-9|14|-
CASSWDGGHETQYF
TGTGCCAGCAGCTGGGATGGGGGCCACGAGACCCAGTACTTC
>-|TRBJ1-2|TRBV21-1|16|few
CASKGEKLAENYGYTF
TGTGCCAGCAAAGGCGAGAAATTGGCAGAGAACTATGGCTACACCTTC
>TRBD1|TRBJ1-5|TRBV2|15|-
CASSPTGSLNQPQHF
TGTGCCAGCAGTCCGACAGGGAGTCTTAATCAGCCCCAGCATTTT
>-|TRBJ2-2|TRBV19|15|-
CASSIWQDNTGELFF
TGTGCCAGTAGTATATGGCAGGACAACACCGGGGAGCTGTTTTTT
>TRBD2|TRBJ2-3|TRBV18|15|few
CASSPGEGSTDTQYF
TGTGCCAGCTCACCGGGGGAGGGGAGCACAGATACGCAGTATTTT
>-|TRBJ2-5|TRBV7-9|14|few
CASSLNRRQETQYF
TGTGCCAGCAGCTTAAACAGGCGCCAAGAGACCCAGTACTTC
>-|TRBJ2-2|TRBV12-3/TRBV12-4|15|-
CANSQSGGNTGELFF
TGTGCCAACTCACAGTCCGGGGGGAACACCGGGGAGCTGTTTTTT
>-|TRBJ2-3|TRBV12-3/TRBV12-4|12|-
CASSLQIDTQYF
TGTGCCAGCAGTTTACAGATAGATACGCAGTATTTT
>-|TRBJ1-5|TRBV7-2|13|-
CASSLALNQPQHF
TGTGCCAGCAGCTTAGCGTTAAATCAGCCCCAGCATTTT
>-|TRBJ1-2|TRBV5-1|14|many
CASSLGGPAYGYTF
TGCGCCAGCAGCTTGGGGGGACCGGCCTATGGCTACACCTTC
>-|TRBJ2-1|TRBV10-2|16|-
CASSESEEIGYNEQFF
TGCGCCAGCAGTGAGTCGGAAGAAATAGGCTACAATGAGCAGTTCTTC
>-|TRBJ2-1|TRBV4-1|16|-
CASSPLRSGTYNEQFF
TGCGCCAGCAGCCCCCTGAGGAGCGGTACCTACAATGAGCAGTTCTTC
>-|TRBJ2-1|TRBV12-3/TRBV12-4|15|-
CASSFVGASYNEQFF
TGTGCCAGCAGTTTCGTGGGGGCCTCCTACAATGAGCAGTTCTTC
>-|TRBJ2-5|TRBV7-2|16|few
CASSSRGTGPQETQYF
TGTGCCAGCAGCTCAAGGGGAACAGGCCCTCAAGAGACCCAGTACTTC
>-|TRBJ2-3|TRBV7-9|16|-
CASSLLGGGKGDTQYF
TGTGCCAGCAGCTTACTGGGAGGCGGGAAGGGAGATACGCAGTATTTT
>TRBD1|TRBJ1-6|TRBV4-3|15|once
CASSQDSGGNSPLHF
TGCGCCAGCAGCCAAGACTCAGGGGGGAATTCACCCCTCCACTTT
>-|TRBJ2-3|TRBV5-1|15|many
CASSPKTVPGDTQYF
TGCGCCAGCAGCCCGAAGACTGTCCCCGGAGATACGCAGTATTTT